The clone carrying this T cell receptor (beta chain) was observed a handful of times. These data belong to a study of identical twins. The CDR3 totals 13 residues. The germline CDR1 and CDR2 sequences are SGHVS and FQNEAQ. Between the trimmed V and J ends, which lost 5 bases and 7 bases, there was a span of 12 bases. TCRdb called the 5' RACE reads again in MiXCR, with one record for every CDR3 protein. The sample carries hundreds of thousands of distinct CDR3 sequences, roughly 20% recorded once. The sample was also reused in another study, on T cells expressing NK-cell markers.

This TCR derives from a young woman in good health. The rearrangement links TRBV7-8 to TRBJ2-1; D possibly matches TRBD1 or TRBD2 (5 bases each). Material for sequencing was PBMCs. CDR3 in amino acids: CASSAWGLNEQFF. Written as DNA, the CDR3 is TGTGCCAGCAGCGCTTGGGGGTTAAATGAGCAGTTCTTC.